The clone carrying this T cell receptor beta chain was found a few times. This record comes from a study of identical twins. Each CDR3 protein is one row after TCRdb ran MiXCR on the 5' RACE reads. The sample includes about 660,000 distinct CDR3 sequences, under 9% of them seen just once. Trimming removed 4 bases from V and 4 bases from J; junction bases left unmatched: 10. The CDR3 length is 17 residues. Germline V gives CDR1 SGHTA, CDR2 FQGNSA. These data were likewise used in another study, on yellow fever vaccine responses in identical twins.

Sequenced: PBMCs. V gene TRBV7-2 combines with J gene TRBJ2-2, with 9 bases aligning to TRBD2. The source is a woman aged 18-30 years in good health. CDR3 sequence (DNA): TGTGCCAGCAGCTCACTAGCGGGCCCTCGGGTCACCGGGGAGCTGTTTTTT. This translates into CASSSLAGPRVTGELFF.